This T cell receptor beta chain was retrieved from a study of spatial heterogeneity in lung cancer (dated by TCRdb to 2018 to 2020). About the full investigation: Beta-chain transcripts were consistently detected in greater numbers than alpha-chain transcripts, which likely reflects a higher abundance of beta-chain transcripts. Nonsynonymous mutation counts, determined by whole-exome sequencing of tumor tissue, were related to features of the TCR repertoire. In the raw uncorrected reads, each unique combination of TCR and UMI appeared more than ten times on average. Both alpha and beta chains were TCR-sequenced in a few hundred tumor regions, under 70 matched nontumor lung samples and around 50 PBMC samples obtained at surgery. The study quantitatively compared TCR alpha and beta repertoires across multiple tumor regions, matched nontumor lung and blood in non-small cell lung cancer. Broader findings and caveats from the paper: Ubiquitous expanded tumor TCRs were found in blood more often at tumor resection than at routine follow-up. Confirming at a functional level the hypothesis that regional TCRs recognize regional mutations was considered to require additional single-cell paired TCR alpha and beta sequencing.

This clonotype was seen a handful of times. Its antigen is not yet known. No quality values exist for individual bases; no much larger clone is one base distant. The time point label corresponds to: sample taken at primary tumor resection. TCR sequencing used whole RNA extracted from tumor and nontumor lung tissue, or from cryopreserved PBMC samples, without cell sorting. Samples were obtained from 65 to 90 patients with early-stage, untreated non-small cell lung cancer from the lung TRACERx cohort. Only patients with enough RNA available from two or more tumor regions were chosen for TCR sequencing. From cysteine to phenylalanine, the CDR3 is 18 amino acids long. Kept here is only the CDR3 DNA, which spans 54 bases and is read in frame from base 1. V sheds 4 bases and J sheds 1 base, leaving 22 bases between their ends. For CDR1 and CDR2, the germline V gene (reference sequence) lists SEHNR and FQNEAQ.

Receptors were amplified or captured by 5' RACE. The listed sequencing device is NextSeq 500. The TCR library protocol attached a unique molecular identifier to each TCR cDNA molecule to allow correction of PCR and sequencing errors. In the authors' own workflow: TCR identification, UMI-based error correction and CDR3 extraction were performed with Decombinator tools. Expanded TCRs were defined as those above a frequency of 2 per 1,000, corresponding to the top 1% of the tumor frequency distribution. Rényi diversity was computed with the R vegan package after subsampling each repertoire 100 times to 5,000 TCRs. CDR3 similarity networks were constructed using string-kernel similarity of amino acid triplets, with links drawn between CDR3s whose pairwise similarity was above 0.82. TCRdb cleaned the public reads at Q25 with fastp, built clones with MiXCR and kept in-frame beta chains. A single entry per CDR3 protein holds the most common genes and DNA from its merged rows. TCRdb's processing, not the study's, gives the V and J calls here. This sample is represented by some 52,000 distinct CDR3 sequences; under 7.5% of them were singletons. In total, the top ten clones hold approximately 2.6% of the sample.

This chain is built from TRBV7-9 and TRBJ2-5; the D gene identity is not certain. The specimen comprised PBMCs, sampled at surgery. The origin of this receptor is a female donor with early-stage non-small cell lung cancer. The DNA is TGTGCCAGCAGCTCTTTGGGGTGGTTGGACCCGGGCCAAGAGACCCAGTACTTC. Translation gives CASSSLGWLDPGQETQYF.